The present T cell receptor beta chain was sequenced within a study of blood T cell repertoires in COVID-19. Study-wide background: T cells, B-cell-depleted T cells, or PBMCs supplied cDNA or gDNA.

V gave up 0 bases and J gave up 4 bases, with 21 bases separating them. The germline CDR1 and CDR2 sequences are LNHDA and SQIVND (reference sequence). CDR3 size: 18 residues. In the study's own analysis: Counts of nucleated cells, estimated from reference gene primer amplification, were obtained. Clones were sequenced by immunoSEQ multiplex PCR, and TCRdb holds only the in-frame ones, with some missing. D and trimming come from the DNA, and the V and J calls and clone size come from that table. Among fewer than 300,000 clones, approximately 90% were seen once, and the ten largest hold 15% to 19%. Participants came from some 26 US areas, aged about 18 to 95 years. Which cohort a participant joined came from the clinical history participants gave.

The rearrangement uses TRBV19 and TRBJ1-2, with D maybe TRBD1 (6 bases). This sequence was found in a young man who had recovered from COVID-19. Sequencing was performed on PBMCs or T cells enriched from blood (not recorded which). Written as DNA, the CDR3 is TGTGCCAGTAGTATAGAGGGACCATGGACAGCAGAATTCTATGGCTACACCTTC. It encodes CASSIEGPWTAEFYGYTF.